Listed below are T cell receptor beta chains from one sample, sequenced in a study of blood T cell repertoires in COVID-19. This table comes from immunoSEQ multiplex PCR, and its TCRdb copy is limited to in-frame clones, with some not included. This sample has about 75,000 clones; less than 85% occur once, and the top ten carry just over 2.5%. Sequencing input: peripheral blood. The receptors were sampled from a human donor with acute or convalescent COVID-19. The donor label of this sample is uncertain. Both conserved end residues are part of each CDR3. A D gene is named only where the DNA matches it firmly. Clone size is stated in some rows and not others, as once, few, many or a class when expanded.

D	size	J	V	DNA	CDR3
NA	NA	TRBJ2-7	TRBV28	TGTGCCAGCAGTCGCGCAGGTTGGTCCTACGAGCAGTACTTC	CASSRAGWSYEQYF
TRBD2	NA	TRBJ2-1	TRBV30	TGTGCCGGGAAGGCGGGAGGGTCTTACAATGAGCAGTTCTTC	CAGKAGGSYNEQFF
NA	NA	TRBJ1-5	TRBV18	TGTGCCAGCTCACCACTGGGTCGGGAGAGCAATCAGCCCCAGCATTTT	CASSPLGRESNQPQHF
TRBD1	once	TRBJ2-3	TRBV6-1	TGTGCCAGCAGTGAGACAGGGGAGATAGATACGCAGTATTTT	CASSETGEIDTQYF
TRBD1	NA	TRBJ2-1	TRBV24-1	TGTGCCACCAGTGATTTGGTAAGGGGGCCCTCGGATGAGCAGTTCTTC	CATSDLVRGPSDEQFF
NA	few	TRBJ1-2	TRBV19	TGTGCCAGCACGACTGCAAGTTATGGCTACACCTTC	CASTTASYGYTF
TRBD1	NA	TRBJ2-7	TRBV24-1	TGTGCCACCAGTGACCCCGGGACAGGGGGGTTCGAGCAGTACTTC	CATSDPGTGGFEQYF
TRBD2	NA	TRBJ2-7	TRBV20-1	TGCAGTGCTAGTCTTAGCGGGAGCTCCTACGAGCAGTACTTC	CSASLSGSSYEQYF
TRBD2	NA	TRBJ2-7	TRBV6-1	TGTGCCAGCAGTGAAGGGCGAGCGGGAGGGATCGAGCAGTACTTC	CASSEGRAGGIEQYF
NA	NA	TRBJ2-3	TRBV5-1	TGCGCCAGCAGCTTTGAGGGGAGGAGCACAGATACGCAGTATTTT	CASSFEGRSTDTQYF
NA	NA	TRBJ1-3	TRBV15	TGTGCCACCAGCTCCCTGGGCGGGACCTCTGGAAACACCATATATTTT	CATSSLGGTSGNTIYF
TRBD1	NA	TRBJ2-5	TRBV15	TGTGCCACCGGGGAAGACAGGGGAGAGACCCAGTACTTC	CATGEDRGETQYF
TRBD1	NA	TRBJ2-2	TRBV19	TGTGCCAGTAGTATTTGGTGGAACCCGGGACAGGGGAAAACCGGGGAGCTGTTTTTT	CASSIWWNPGQGKTGELFF
NA	NA	TRBJ1-5	TRBV24-1	TGTGCCACCAGTGGGCGGAGCAATCAGCCCCAGCATTTT	CATSGRSNQPQHF
NA	NA	TRBJ2-7	TRBV12-3/TRBV12-4	TGTGCCAGCAGGCAAACAGCGGTATACGAGCAGTACTTC	CASRQTAVYEQYF
NA	once	TRBJ1-5	TRBV6-1	TGTGCCAGCAGTGAAGGGGGGCATAGCAATCAGCCCCAGCATTTT	CASSEGGHSNQPQHF
NA	NA	TRBJ2-3	TRBV19	TGTGCCAGTAGTAACCAGGGGGGTGCCAGGGATACGCAGTATTTT	CASSNQGGARDTQYF
NA	NA	TRBJ2-2	TRBV6-5	TGTGCCAGCAGGCGGGAATCGAACACCGGGGAGCTGTTTTTT	CASRRESNTGELFF
NA	NA	TRBJ1-6	TRBV5-6	TGTGCCAGCAGCTTGCTCAGGGGAAATTCACCCCTCCACTTT	CASSLLRGNSPLHF
NA	NA	TRBJ2-4	TRBV3-1/TRBV3-2	TGTGCCAGCAGCCTAGGTGAGGGTATTCAGTACTTC	CASSLGEGIQYF
NA	once	TRBJ1-6	TRBV5-6	TGTGCCAGCAGCTTGGCAGGGAAGGAAGCACCCCTCCACTTT	CASSLAGKEAPLHF
TRBD2	NA	TRBJ2-1	TRBV28	TGTGCCAGCAGTTCCCGGACTAGCGGGACTGAGCAGTTCTTC	CASSSRTSGTEQFF
NA	few	TRBJ1-6	TRBV28	TGTGCCAGCAGTTTAAGCACAGGGTATAATTCACCCCTCCACTTT	CASSLSTGYNSPLHF
TRBD2	NA	TRBJ2-3	TRBV9	TGTGCCAGCAGCGTAGAACTAGCGAGGGCGGATACGCAGTATTTT	CASSVELARADTQYF
NA	NA	TRBJ2-3	TRBV7-2	TGTGCCAGCAGCTTAGCAAGCGCAGATACGCAGTATTTT	CASSLASADTQYF
NA	few	TRBJ2-7	TRBV29-1	TGCAGCGTTGATTTTGCGGCGGGCTACGAGCAGTACTTC	CSVDFAAGYEQYF
NA	NA	TRBJ1-5	TRBV6-5	TGTGCCAGCACTACCGACACTTATGGCAATCAGCCCCAGCATTTT	CASTTDTYGNQPQHF
NA	NA	TRBJ1-2	TRBV19	TGTGCCAGTAGTATAGATACCAGGGCTGGCTATGGCTACACCTTC	CASSIDTRAGYGYTF
TRBD2	NA	TRBJ2-1	TRBV9	TGTGCCAGCAGCGTAGCAACTAGCGGGAGGATCAATGAGCAGTTCTTC	CASSVATSGRINEQFF
NA	NA	TRBJ2-7	TRBV9	TGTGCCAGCAACCCGTCGGGGAGCTCCTACGAGCAGTACTTC	CASNPSGSSYEQYF
TRBD1	NA	TRBJ2-3	TRBV5-1	TGCGCCAGCAGCTTGGAGGACAGGGGGCCAGATACGCAGTATTTT	CASSLEDRGPDTQYF
TRBD2	NA	TRBJ2-3	TRBV5-1	TGCGCCAGCAGCTCTCCCGGGGGGACCCTCGGCAGGAACACAGATACGCAGTATTTT	CASSSPGGTLGRNTDTQYF
NA	NA	TRBJ1-1	TRBV2	TGTGCCAGCCGGTGGAGGATAGGACGGGGAACCACTGAAGCTTTCTTT	CASRWRIGRGTTEAFF
NA	once	TRBJ2-2	TRBV5-5	TGTGCCAGCAGCTTGGCGTACACCGGGGAGCTGTTTTTT	CASSLAYTGELFF
NA	NA	TRBJ1-5	TRBV28	TGTGCCAGCAGTTTTGATTCCAGGGGTCCCTATCAGCCCCAGCATTTT	CASSFDSRGPYQPQHF
TRBD1	NA	TRBJ2-2	TRBV2	TGTGCCAGCAGTGAAAGGGACAGCAACACCGGGGAGCTGTTTTTT	CASSERDSNTGELFF
NA	few	TRBJ2-4	TRBV19	TGTGCCAGTCACGACAGGCGCCTAGCCAAAAACATTCAGTACTTC	CASHDRRLAKNIQYF
NA	NA	TRBJ2-5	TRBV3-1/TRBV3-2	TGTGCCAGCAAGCGTGGAGGGGGGGGAGAGACCCAGTACTTC	CASKRGGGGETQYF
TRBD1	NA	TRBJ2-7	TRBV14	TGTGCCAGCAGCCAAGTCGGGACAGTTCACTACGAGCAGTACTTC	CASSQVGTVHYEQYF
TRBD2	NA	TRBJ2-1	TRBV6-4	TGTGCCAGCAGCTCGGGACTAGCGGGTTACAATGAGCAGTTCTTC	CASSSGLAGYNEQFF
TRBD1	NA	TRBJ2-1	TRBV6-2/TRBV6-3	TGTGCCAGCAGTTTCTTTCGAGGACAGGGGTACAATGAGCAGTTCTTC	CASSFFRGQGYNEQFF
NA	NA	TRBJ1-5	TRBV2	TGTGCCAGCAGTACAGGGAACGGAGAACATCAGCCCCAGCATTTT	CASSTGNGEHQPQHF
NA	NA	TRBJ1-5	TRBV2	TGTGCCAGCAGTGAAATATATAGCAATCAGCCCCAGCATTTT	CASSEIYSNQPQHF
NA	NA	TRBJ1-2	TRBV7-8	TGTGCCAGCAGCCGCCGAGGGTGGGGCTACACCTTC	CASSRRGWGYTF
NA	NA	TRBJ2-6	TRBV5-4	TGTGCCAGCAGGGCTTCTGGGGCCAACGTCCTGACTTTC	CASRASGANVLTF
NA	NA	TRBJ1-2	TRBV19	TGTGCCAGTAAAACAGATACAGGGTATGGCTACACCTTC	CASKTDTGYGYTF
TRBD1	NA	TRBJ2-2	TRBV6-5	TGTGCCAGCAGAGTGCTCCAGGGGGCCGGGGAGCTGTTTTTT	CASRVLQGAGELFF
TRBD1	NA	TRBJ1-2	TRBV5-6	TGTGCCAGCAGCTTGCTCCAGGGGGCAGGCTATGGCTACACCTTC	CASSLLQGAGYGYTF